This record looks at one T cell receptor beta chain sequence and its context. Its target is unknown. These data originate in a study of T-cell reconstitution after alpha-beta-depleted transplantation in children. Study conclusions and caveats: Fresh T-cell production supplied most of the T-cell counts and diversity seen one year after transplant. Recipient T cells and thymic progenitors that survived were the source of the high TCRbeta diversity seen at day 60 in some patients. There were reportedly several hundred expanded graft clones from which alpha-beta T cells came about two months after transplant.

TCRbeta library preparation incorporated unique molecular identifiers. TCRdb ran MiXCR on the PCR reads and lists one entry per CDR3 protein. Of some 840,000 distinct CDR3 sequences in the sample, 15% to 20% are singletons; the top ten hold approximately 5%. V was cut by 2 bases and J by 9 bases, with 6 bases left in between. This CDR3 has 11 residues. The V gene's germline CDR1 is KGHDR and CDR2 SFDVKD. Material: PBMCs, mostly from graft donor cells, obtained 360 days after TCRalphabeta/CD19-depleted stem cell transplant. This clonotype originated in a male patient aged 10-17 years who had a stem cell transplant for acute lymphoblastic leukemia, so the T cells may come from the graft donor. V and J are TRBV24-1 and TRBJ2-5; D is unresolved. CDR3: CATSDYVSQYF. The CDR3 DNA sequence: TGTGCCACCAGTGATTACGTGTCCCAGTACTTC.